Listed below are T cell receptor beta chains from one sample, sequenced in a study of brain T cells in children with intractable seizures. Only in-frame clones appear in the TCRdb table, and some are missing; sequencing was by immunoSEQ multiplex PCR. The table shows 78,000 or so clones, with about 93% occurring only once. The sequences come from peripheral blood, collected at surgery. The receptors come from a girl aged 2 to 10 with Rasmussen encephalitis and intractable seizures. The CDR3 runs from the conserved cysteine through the conserved F or W. D genes are given only for firm matches. Rows may omit the clone size; those that give it use once, few, many or a size class.

D gene: .
V gene: TRBV3-1/TRBV3-2
clone size: once
J gene: TRBJ2-7
CDR3 DNA: TGTGCCAGCAGCCAAGCACAGTACACCTACGAGCAGTACTTC
CDR3 protein: CASSQAQYTYEQYF

D gene: TRBD1
V gene: TRBV30
clone size: .
J gene: TRBJ2-7
CDR3 DNA: TGTGCCTGGACATCTCAGGGGGCCTACGAGCAGTACTTC
CDR3 protein: CAWTSQGAYEQYF

D gene: .
V gene: TRBV4-1
clone size: .
J gene: TRBJ1-4
CDR3 DNA: TGCGCCAGCAGCCAAGTTCTGCTGGAAAAACTGTTTTTT
CDR3 protein: CASSQVLLEKLFF

D gene: .
V gene: TRBV6-5
clone size: .
J gene: TRBJ1-1
CDR3 DNA: TGTGCCAGCGGGCGGCTTGATGAAGCTTTCTTT
CDR3 protein: CASGRLDEAFF

D gene: .
V gene: TRBV27
clone size: .
J gene: TRBJ2-1
CDR3 DNA: TGTGCCAGCAGTTGGACAGCCTACAATGAGCAGTTCTTC
CDR3 protein: CASSWTAYNEQFF

D gene: TRBD2
V gene: TRBV7-9
clone size: .
J gene: TRBJ2-1
CDR3 DNA: TGTGCCAGCAGCTCTACCCAGCGGGGGGCCAGGGATGAGCAGTTCTTC
CDR3 protein: CASSSTQRGARDEQFF

D gene: .
V gene: TRBV28
clone size: .
J gene: TRBJ1-5
CDR3 DNA: TGTGCCAGCAGTTTGGCCGGTCCTAGCAATCAGCCCCAGCATTTT
CDR3 protein: CASSLAGPSNQPQHF

D gene: TRBD1
V gene: TRBV6-5
clone size: .
J gene: TRBJ2-6
CDR3 DNA: TGTGCCAGCAGTTACGACAGGGCTGGGGCCAACGTCCTGACTTTC
CDR3 protein: CASSYDRAGANVLTF

D gene: .
V gene: TRBV7-9
clone size: .
J gene: TRBJ1-2
CDR3 DNA: TGTGCCAGCAGCTTCGGCGACTATGGCTACACCTTC
CDR3 protein: CASSFGDYGYTF

D gene: .
V gene: TRBV11-2
clone size: .
J gene: TRBJ2-7
CDR3 DNA: TGTGCCAGCAGCTTAATCGCGGCGGGGCGGGCTCCCGAGCAGTACTTC
CDR3 protein: CASSLIAAGRAPEQYF

D gene: .
V gene: TRBV18
clone size: .
J gene: TRBJ2-7
CDR3 DNA: TGTGCCAGCTCGCGCTCGGGCTCAGCCTACGAGCAGTACTTC
CDR3 protein: CASSRSGSAYEQYF

D gene: .
V gene: TRBV30
clone size: .
J gene: TRBJ1-1
CDR3 DNA: TGTGCCTGGAGTGTCCCGGGGCGCGGCACTGAAGCTTTCTTT
CDR3 protein: CAWSVPGRGTEAFF

D gene: .
V gene: TRBV7-6
clone size: .
J gene: TRBJ2-5
CDR3 DNA: TGTGCCAGCAGCCTAGGGGCACTTGCCGCCGGAGAGACCCAGTACTTC
CDR3 protein: CASSLGALAAGETQYF

D gene: TRBD2
V gene: TRBV6-6
clone size: .
J gene: TRBJ2-3
CDR3 DNA: TGTGCCAGCAGTCCCATTATCAGCGGGAGGCCTTTCGATACGCAGTATTTT
CDR3 protein: CASSPIISGRPFDTQYF

D gene: .
V gene: TRBV5-4
clone size: .
J gene: TRBJ1-2
CDR3 DNA: TGTGCCAGCAGCTATCCGGGCCCAGCTCTAGAAGGCTACACCTTC
CDR3 protein: CASSYPGPALEGYTF

D gene: .
V gene: TRBV6-5
clone size: once
J gene: TRBJ2-1
CDR3 DNA: TGTGCCAGCAGCCCCCACGTAAATGAGCAGTTCTTC
CDR3 protein: CASSPHVNEQFF

D gene: TRBD1
V gene: TRBV6-5
clone size: .
J gene: TRBJ1-2
CDR3 DNA: TGTGCCAGCAGTACCCCGGGACAGGGACGCTATGGCTACACCTTC
CDR3 protein: CASSTPGQGRYGYTF

D gene: .
V gene: TRBV10-3
clone size: once
J gene: TRBJ1-6
CDR3 DNA: TGTGCCATCAGTGAGTCAATGGGGAACGAATCACCCCTCCACTTT
CDR3 protein: CAISESMGNESPLHF

D gene: .
V gene: TRBV5-1
clone size: few
J gene: TRBJ2-5
CDR3 DNA: TGCGCCAGCAGCCCGGGACTTGAAGAGACCCAGTACTTC
CDR3 protein: CASSPGLEETQYF

D gene: TRBD2
V gene: TRBV5-4
clone size: .
J gene: TRBJ2-7
CDR3 DNA: TGTGCCAGCAGCAAGACTAGCTTTTCCTACGAGCAGTACTTC
CDR3 protein: CASSKTSFSYEQYF

D gene: .
V gene: TRBV28
clone size: .
J gene: TRBJ2-7
CDR3 DNA: TGTGCCAGCAGTTTCGCGGGCGGCCGGTACGAGCAGTACTTC
CDR3 protein: CASSFAGGRYEQYF

D gene: TRBD1
V gene: TRBV5-4
clone size: .
J gene: TRBJ2-5
CDR3 DNA: TGTGCCAGCAGCATAGGACAGGGTCGGGAGACCCAGTACTTC
CDR3 protein: CASSIGQGRETQYF

D gene: TRBD1
V gene: TRBV2
clone size: .
J gene: TRBJ1-2
CDR3 DNA: TGTGCCAGCACAGGTGACAGGGTATCGGAGGGCTACACCTTC
CDR3 protein: CASTGDRVSEGYTF

D gene: .
V gene: TRBV6-5
clone size: .
J gene: TRBJ1-5
CDR3 DNA: TGTGCCAGCAGTCCCAACGGGCCCGGACAGCCCCAGCATTTT
CDR3 protein: CASSPNGPGQPQHF

D gene: .
V gene: TRBV24-1
clone size: .
J gene: TRBJ2-1
CDR3 DNA: TGTGCCACCAGTGATCAGAAGTCCAGGGTTCCCCAAAGCTCCTACAATGAGCAGTTCTTC
CDR3 protein: CATSDQKSRVPQSSYNEQFF

D gene: TRBD1
V gene: TRBV6-5
clone size: .
J gene: TRBJ1-5
CDR3 DNA: TGTGCCAGCACCCCTCCCGGACAGGCCAATCAGCCCCAGCATTTT
CDR3 protein: CASTPPGQANQPQHF

D gene: TRBD1
V gene: TRBV7-2
clone size: .
J gene: TRBJ2-6
CDR3 DNA: TGTGCCAGCAGCTCGGACAGGGGGACTGGGGCCAACGTCCTGACTTTC
CDR3 protein: CASSSDRGTGANVLTF

D gene: TRBD1
V gene: TRBV9
clone size: .
J gene: TRBJ1-2
CDR3 DNA: TGTGCCAGCAGCGTAGGGACAGGGGTGAGGGGTGGCTACACCTTC
CDR3 protein: CASSVGTGVRGGYTF

D gene: TRBD1
V gene: TRBV12-3/TRBV12-4
clone size: .
J gene: TRBJ1-3
CDR3 DNA: TGTGCCAGCAGTGTGGACAGGGTGGACACCATATATTTT
CDR3 protein: CASSVDRVDTIYF

D gene: .
V gene: TRBV7-9
clone size: .
J gene: TRBJ2-2
CDR3 DNA: TGTGCCAGCAGCTTAGAGACCCGGAGTCAAGGGGAGCTGTTTTTT
CDR3 protein: CASSLETRSQGELFF

D gene: TRBD2
V gene: TRBV10-1
clone size: .
J gene: TRBJ2-7
CDR3 DNA: TGCGCCAGCATTACACCGGGACTAGCGGGACACGGCGAGCAGTACTTC
CDR3 protein: CASITPGLAGHGEQYF

D gene: .
V gene: TRBV2
clone size: .
J gene: TRBJ1-5
CDR3 DNA: TGTGCCAGCAGCATTCAGGACTATAGCAATCAGCCCCAGCATTTT
CDR3 protein: CASSIQDYSNQPQHF

D gene: .
V gene: TRBV24-1
clone size: .
J gene: TRBJ2-3
CDR3 DNA: TGTGCCACCAGTGATAACTCCAGGGGTAGCACAGATACGCAGTATTTT
CDR3 protein: CATSDNSRGSTDTQYF

D gene: .
V gene: TRBV6-5
clone size: .
J gene: TRBJ1-5
CDR3 DNA: TGTGCCAGCAGTCGAGGGACATATCAGCCCCAGCATTTT
CDR3 protein: CASSRGTYQPQHF

D gene: .
V gene: TRBV10-3
clone size: .
J gene: TRBJ2-7
CDR3 DNA: TGTGCCTCTCAATGGTCGGGCAGCCACGAGCAGTACTTC
CDR3 protein: CASQWSGSHEQYF

D gene: .
V gene: TRBV10-2
clone size: once
J gene: TRBJ2-3
CDR3 DNA: TGCGCCAGCTGCCGCACAGATACGCAGTATTTT
CDR3 protein: CASCRTDTQYF

D gene: .
V gene: TRBV4-1
clone size: .
J gene: TRBJ1-2
CDR3 DNA: TGCGCCAGCAGCCAAGATACGGGGAAGTGGGACTATGGCTACACCTTC
CDR3 protein: CASSQDTGKWDYGYTF

D gene: TRBD2
V gene: TRBV20-1
clone size: .
J gene: TRBJ2-1
CDR3 DNA: TGCAGTGCTAGTAAGAGACTAGCGGGAGTCTGGGGTAGGGATGAGCAGTTCTTC
CDR3 protein: CSASKRLAGVWGRDEQFF

D gene: TRBD1
V gene: TRBV28
clone size: .
J gene: TRBJ1-2
CDR3 DNA: TGTGCCAGTCAGCCCGGGACAGGGGCGTCTGGCTACACCTTC
CDR3 protein: CASQPGTGASGYTF

D gene: .
V gene: TRBV24-1
clone size: .
J gene: TRBJ1-2
CDR3 DNA: TGTGCCACCAGTGATCCCGACGGGTACGGCTACACCTTC
CDR3 protein: CATSDPDGYGYTF

D gene: TRBD2
V gene: TRBV7-9
clone size: once
J gene: TRBJ2-1
CDR3 DNA: TGTGCCAGCAGCTTGGGACTAGCGGATGAGCAGTTCTTC
CDR3 protein: CASSLGLADEQFF

D gene: TRBD1
V gene: TRBV27
clone size: .
J gene: TRBJ1-1
CDR3 DNA: TGTGCCAGCAGTTTCCGACAGGGGGCAACTGAAGCTTTCTTT
CDR3 protein: CASSFRQGATEAFF

D gene: TRBD2
V gene: TRBV25-1
clone size: .
J gene: TRBJ2-7
CDR3 DNA: TGTGCCAGCAGAGAAGGCGGGAGTGAGCAGTACTTC
CDR3 protein: CASREGGSEQYF

D gene: .
V gene: TRBV28
clone size: .
J gene: TRBJ1-2
CDR3 DNA: TGTGCCACGAATGCCAACTATGGCTACACCTTC
CDR3 protein: CATNANYGYTF

D gene: .
V gene: TRBV12-5
clone size: .
J gene: TRBJ1-2
CDR3 DNA: TGTGCTAGTGGTTTGGGTGGGGACGGAAAATATGGCTACACCTTC
CDR3 protein: CASGLGGDGKYGYTF

D gene: .
V gene: TRBV19
clone size: .
J gene: TRBJ2-1
CDR3 DNA: TGTGCCAGTAGTAAGGTAAACAATGAGCAGTTCTTC
CDR3 protein: CASSKVNNEQFF

D gene: TRBD1
V gene: TRBV12-5
clone size: .
J gene: TRBJ2-7
CDR3 DNA: TGTGCTAGTGGTTTGGCCTTGGGGACAGGGGTCGGCTACGAGCAGTACTTC
CDR3 protein: CASGLALGTGVGYEQYF

D gene: .
V gene: TRBV28
clone size: once
J gene: TRBJ1-1
CDR3 DNA: TGTGCCAGCAGTTCTGCTGGGGGGAACACTGAAGCTTTCTTT
CDR3 protein: CASSSAGGNTEAFF

D gene: .
V gene: TRBV10-2
clone size: .
J gene: TRBJ1-1
CDR3 DNA: TGCGCCAGCAGTGAGCCAGGGGTGCTGAACACTGAAGCTTTCTTT
CDR3 protein: CASSEPGVLNTEAFF

D gene: .
V gene: TRBV28
clone size: few
J gene: TRBJ1-2
CDR3 DNA: TGTGCCAGCAGTTTCGCCGGGCCGAACTATGGCTACACCTTC
CDR3 protein: CASSFAGPNYGYTF

D gene: .
V gene: TRBV7-9
clone size: .
J gene: TRBJ2-7
CDR3 DNA: TGTGCCAGCAGCTCGGCCGCCTATTCCTACGAGCAGTACTTC
CDR3 protein: CASSSAAYSYEQYF

D gene: .
V gene: TRBV27
clone size: .
J gene: TRBJ1-2
CDR3 DNA: TGTGCCAGCAGTCTCACTCACGACAGGTCTGGTCTCACCTTC
CDR3 protein: CASSLTHDRSGLTF

D gene: .
V gene: TRBV5-1
clone size: .
J gene: TRBJ1-1
CDR3 DNA: TGCGCCAGCAGTCCCGACTGGAACACTGAAGCTTTCTTT
CDR3 protein: CASSPDWNTEAFF

D gene: .
V gene: TRBV6-1
clone size: .
J gene: TRBJ1-2
CDR3 DNA: TGTGCCAGCAGTGACCAGGGCAGGACCTATGGCTACACCTTC
CDR3 protein: CASSDQGRTYGYTF

D gene: .
V gene: TRBV19
clone size: .
J gene: TRBJ1-6
CDR3 DNA: TGTGCCAGTAGTGCGGGCCTAAATAATTCACCCCTCCACTTT
CDR3 protein: CASSAGLNNSPLHF

D gene: TRBD1
V gene: TRBV9
clone size: .
J gene: TRBJ1-6
CDR3 DNA: TGTGCCAGCAGCGTAGAAGGGGGCAAGAATTCACCCCTCCACTTT
CDR3 protein: CASSVEGGKNSPLHF